The present TCR beta chain was sequenced within a study of Graves' ophthalmopathy and Graves' hyperthyroidism. General study findings and limits: Ophthalmopathy versus stable hyperthyroidism: 13-signature model gave around 86% sensitivity, 81.08% specificity.

This clonotype was counted at least ten times. Its antigen is not known. RNA served as the template for amplifying TCR beta CDR3 regions. The workflow started with a first-round RT-PCR run with HTBI primers and then moved on to a second-round multiplex PCR. TCRdb independently ran MiXCR on the multiplex PCR reads; one entry per CDR3 protein. The sample lists approximately 500,000 distinct CDR3 sequences, 13% to 15% seen once, with 8% to 10% in the top ten. The V gene lost 3 bases and the J gene lost 5 bases, with 13 bases spanning the gap. Germline V gene sequence: CDR1 SNHLY, CDR2 FYNNEI. The CDR3 has 14 amino acids.

Source material: blood. The chain uses TRBV2 and TRBJ1-1; D is perhaps TRBD1 (5 bases). The clonotype was recovered from a woman in her 30s with Graves' ophthalmopathy. CDR3 in amino acids: CASSDGGSGTEAFF. Written as DNA, the CDR3 is TGTGCCAGCAGTGATGGGGGGTCGGGAACTGAAGCTTTCTTT. The entire variable domain, with the rest obtained from reference TRBV2 and TRBJ1-1, is as follows: EPEVTQTPSHQVTQMGQEVILRCVPISNHLYFYWYRQILGQKVEFLVSFYNNEISEKSEIFDDQFSVERPDGSNFTLKIRSTKLEDSAMYFCASSDGGSGTEAFFGQGTRLTVV.